The clone carrying this T cell receptor (beta chain) was observed many times. The record originates from a study of regulatory T cells in long-lasting Graves disease. As for time point: newly diagnosed GD, antithyroid drugs for less than 3 months. Scientists built the TCR library using RNA that was extracted from PBMCs. V dropped 0 bases and J dropped 4; count of bases not matched to a gene: 11. CDR1 is LGHDT and CDR2 is YNNKEL in the germline V gene (reference sequence). The CDR3 consists of 17 residues. CDR3 regions were amplified by Arm-PCR using iRepertoire HTBI primers to build TCR beta libraries. In TCRdb, the multiplex PCR reads were re-called with MiXCR into one record per CDR3 protein. The profile covers a few hundred thousand distinct CDR3 sequences, with less than 20% appearing a single time and 20% to 25% taken by the ten largest. These same records also appear under a second study, on T cells in Graves' hyperthyroidism and ophthalmopathy.

The TCR comes from a woman between 18 and 29 years old with Graves disease. The chain is built from TRBV3-1 and TRBJ2-5; 7 bases are shared with TRBD2. This sample comprised peripheral blood mononuclear cells (PBMCs), obtained at new diagnosis, from a patient treated with antithyroid drugs. The CDR3 protein is CASSQDWGEGLRETQYF. In DNA, the CDR3 is TGTGCCAGCAGCCAAGACTGGGGGGAGGGCTTGCGAGAGACCCAGTACTTC.